Listed below are T cell receptor beta chains from one sample, sequenced in a study of blood T cell repertoires in COVID-19. Clones were read by immunoSEQ multiplex PCR, and TCRdb kept only the in-frame ones, dropping some. The sample lists 65,000 or so clones; about nine tenths were seen once. The sequenced sample consisted of peripheral blood. The receptors come from a human donor with acute or convalescent COVID-19. The donor label of this sample is uncertain. Both conserved end residues are part of each CDR3. The D gene is left open where the match is weak. The size field is filled for only some rows; it gives once, few, many or a size class.

CDR3aa,CDR3nt,d_gene,v_gene,abundance,j_gene
CASRVDGLGNQPQHF,TGTGCCAGCCGGGTGGATGGCCTGGGCAATCAGCCCCAGCATTTT,.,TRBV18,few,TRBJ1-5
CASTRGGRELFF,TGTGCCAGTACCCGAGGGGGCCGGGAGCTGTTTTTT,TRBD1,TRBV19,.,TRBJ2-2
CASSPPRKGAIGYTF,TGTGCCAGCAGTCCCCCTAGGAAGGGGGCGATAGGCTACACCTTC,TRBD1,TRBV28,.,TRBJ1-2
CASSASTGELFF,TGTGCCAGCAGCGCTAGCACCGGGGAGCTGTTTTTT,.,TRBV6-4,.,TRBJ2-2
CASSFRQGTGELFF,TGTGCCAGCAGCTTTAGGCAGGGCACCGGGGAGCTGTTTTTT,.,TRBV5-6,.,TRBJ2-2
CASSPTGYNEQFF,TGCGCCAGCAGCCCGACAGGATACAATGAGCAGTTCTTC,.,TRBV4-1,.,TRBJ2-1
CASSPSAGVFNQPQHF,TGTGCCAGCAGCCCCTCAGCGGGGGTTTTCAATCAGCCCCAGCATTTT,.,TRBV6-2/TRBV6-3,few,TRBJ1-5
CASSPMLSTEAFF,TGTGCCAGCTCACCAATGTTGAGCACTGAAGCTTTCTTT,.,TRBV18,.,TRBJ1-1
CASTNPSAGGYNEQFF,TGTGCCAGTACCAATCCCTCAGCGGGGGGTTACAATGAGCAGTTCTTC,TRBD2,TRBV19,.,TRBJ2-1
CASSEGSGSNRSYNEQFF,TGCGCCAGCAGTGAGGGCTCGGGATCAAACCGCTCCTACAATGAGCAGTTCTTC,.,TRBV10-1,once,TRBJ2-1
CASSSTGYGNTIYF,TGTGCCAGCAGCTCCACAGGGTATGGAAACACCATATATTTT,.,TRBV7-9,.,TRBJ1-3
CASSLTWDRGRRNEKLFF,TGTGCCAGCAGTCTAACTTGGGACAGGGGGCGACGAAATGAAAAACTGTTTTTT,TRBD1,TRBV27,once,TRBJ1-4
CASSERQNVITEAFF,TGTGCCAGCAGCGAACGACAGAATGTGATCACTGAAGCTTTCTTT,.,TRBV9,.,TRBJ1-1
CASTRTSGSYNEQFF,TGTGCCAGCACCCGGACTAGCGGCTCCTACAATGAGCAGTTCTTC,TRBD2,TRBV28,.,TRBJ2-1
CSVGGLGAANTGELFF,TGCAGCGTCGGAGGGTTGGGCGCCGCGAACACCGGGGAGCTGTTTTTT,.,TRBV29-1,.,TRBJ2-2
CASSRGGDTQYF,TGTGCCAGCAGCCGAGGGGGCGATACGCAGTATTTT,TRBD1,TRBV3-1/TRBV3-2,.,TRBJ2-3
CASSLAAGGNTEAFF,TGCGCCAGCAGCTTGGCGGCAGGGGGAAACACTGAAGCTTTCTTT,TRBD1,TRBV5-1,.,TRBJ1-1
CASSSDPGQGRGEQYF,TGCGCCAGCAGCTCAGATCCGGGACAGGGGCGAGGCGAGCAGTACTTC,TRBD1,TRBV5-1,.,TRBJ2-7
CASSLRQMNTEAFF,TGTGCCAGCAGCTTACGACAGATGAACACTGAAGCTTTCTTT,.,TRBV7-2,.,TRBJ1-1
CASSRSGTSGTYEQYF,TGTGCCAGCTCACGTTCCGGGACTAGCGGTACCTACGAGCAGTACTTC,TRBD2,TRBV18,.,TRBJ2-7
CASSRKGGTSGSRETQYF,TGTGCCAGCAGCCGGAAGGGGGGAACTAGCGGGAGTAGAGAGACCCAGTACTTC,TRBD2,TRBV5-6,once,TRBJ2-5
CAISESYSPTGELFF,TGTGCCATCAGTGAGTCGTACAGTCCAACCGGGGAGCTGTTTTTT,.,TRBV10-3,.,TRBJ2-2
CASSRTDSQETQYF,TGTGCCAGCAGTAGGACAGATAGTCAAGAGACCCAGTACTTC,.,TRBV6-5,.,TRBJ2-5
CASSLRQGPYEQFF,TGTGCCAGCAGCCTGAGACAGGGGCCGTATGAGCAGTTCTTC,TRBD1,TRBV4-2,.,TRBJ2-1
CASSLATGVTDTQYF,TGTGCCAGCAGCTTGGCGACAGGGGTCACAGATACGCAGTATTTT,TRBD1,TRBV7-9,once,TRBJ2-3
CASIISGVGTEAFF,TGTGCCAGCATCATCTCCGGGGTAGGTACTGAAGCTTTCTTT,.,TRBV7-2,.,TRBJ1-1
CASSIGGTSGIYEQYF,TGTGCCAGTAGTATAGGGGGGACTAGCGGGATCTACGAGCAGTACTTC,TRBD2,TRBV19,.,TRBJ2-7
CASSEGARRNYGYTF,TGTGCCAGCAGTGAGGGAGCCAGGCGCAACTATGGCTACACCTTC,.,TRBV6-1,.,TRBJ1-2
CASSQSWSEYEQYF,TGTGCCAGCAGCCAGAGCTGGAGTGAATACGAGCAGTACTTC,.,TRBV9,.,TRBJ2-7
CASSLAGQTHEQYF,TGTGCCAGCAGCTTGGCTGGGCAGACCCACGAGCAGTACTTC,.,TRBV5-4,.,TRBJ2-7
CASSPWGLGFFGNTIYF,TGCGCCAGCAGCCCTTGGGGCCTAGGATTCTTCGGAAACACCATATATTTT,.,TRBV5-1,.,TRBJ1-3
CASSKGGVGTEAFF,TGCGCCAGCAGCAAAGGGGGCGTGGGCACTGAAGCTTTCTTT,TRBD1,TRBV5-1,.,TRBJ1-1
CAWGQGNGYTF,TGTGCCTGGGGACAGGGAAATGGCTACACCTTC,TRBD1,TRBV30,.,TRBJ1-2
CASRTQGQETQYF,TGTGCCAGCAGGACACAGGGCCAAGAGACCCAGTACTTC,.,TRBV27,.,TRBJ2-5
CASSQDASGTGKDYTF,TGTGCCAGCAGCCAAGACGCCTCCGGGACAGGGAAAGACTACACCTTC,TRBD1,TRBV3-1/TRBV3-2,few,TRBJ1-2
CASSLLAGGSDTQYF,TGTGCCAGCAGCTTATTAGCGGGGGGTTCAGATACGCAGTATTTT,TRBD2,TRBV7-8,.,TRBJ2-3
CASSPRLAGRTDTQYF,TGTGCCAGCAGCCCCCGACTAGCCGGCCGCACAGATACGCAGTATTTT,TRBD2,TRBV11-3,.,TRBJ2-3
CASSLSLQAGGLDTQYF,TGTGCCAGCAGCTTATCCCTTCAAGCGGGGGGCTTAGATACGCAGTATTTT,TRBD2,TRBV7-2,.,TRBJ2-3
CATSDLGRDTDTQYF,TGTGCCACCAGTGATTTGGGGAGAGACACAGATACGCAGTATTTT,.,TRBV24-1,.,TRBJ2-3